Listed below are T cell receptor beta chains from one sample, sequenced in a study of regulatory T cells in long-lasting Graves disease. TCRdb used MiXCR to reprocess the multiplex PCR reads, holding one entry per CDR3 protein. The sample lists approximately 440,000 distinct CDR3 sequences, about 17% seen once, with over 9% in the top ten. These records were also assigned to another study, of T cells in Graves' hyperthyroidism and ophthalmopathy.

The input for sequencing was peripheral blood mononuclear cells (PBMCs), taken at new diagnosis, from a patient treated with antithyroid drugs. The receptors here all came from a man aged 35 to 55 with Graves disease. The CDR3 runs from the conserved cysteine through the conserved F or W. A D gene is named only where the DNA matches it firmly. The size entry is marked missing in some rows and otherwise reads once, few, many or a size class.

many,TRBV18,TRBJ2-5,TRBD2,CASSSYVGSGSSETQYF,TGTGCCAGCTCATCATATGTTGGTAGCGGGAGTTCTGAGACCCAGTACTTC
many,TRBV24-1,TRBJ2-1,TRBD1,CATGRTGFDNEQFF,TGTGCCACCGGTAGGACAGGGTTCGACAATGAGCAGTTCTTC
many,TRBV11-3,TRBJ2-1,TRBD2,CASSLGLGLAGGSEQFF,TGTGCCAGCAGCTTAGGACTCGGACTAGCGGGAGGAAGTGAGCAGTTCTTC
.,TRBV5-1,TRBJ2-5,TRBD2,CASSAHTSEETQYF,TGCGCCAGCAGCGCCCACACTAGCGAAGAGACCCAGTACTTC
many,TRBV9,TRBJ2-3,TRBD2,CASSAGTSGTTSTDTQYF,TGTGCCAGCAGCGCGGGGACTAGCGGGACTACTAGCACAGATACGCAGTATTTT
.,TRBV29-1,TRBJ2-2,.,CSVEGGFGELFF,TGCAGCGTTGAAGGGGGTTTCGGGGAGCTGTTTTTT
many,TRBV20-1,TRBJ2-7,.,CSLGGRGYEQYF,TGCAGTCTTGGGGGAAGGGGCTACGAGCAGTACTTC
few,TRBV10-3,TRBJ1-1,.,CAIRAGDSEAFF,TGTGCCATCAGGGCGGGGGACTCCGAAGCTTTCTTT
.,TRBV4-1,TRBJ2-5,TRBD2,CASSRRTDTGLDIGETQYF,TGCGCCAGCAGCCGACGAACCGACACAGGACTAGATATAGGAGAGACCCAGTACTTC
.,TRBV20-1,TRBJ1-1,TRBD1,CSALTPRQGEAFF,TGCAGTGCTCTCACCCCCAGACAGGGTGAAGCTTTCTTT